This TCR beta chain was obtained from a study of beta chain features in type 1 diabetes. This clone has a handful of counts. The target antigen is unknown. Whole-study results and caveats: Shorter TCRB CDR3s, moderately but significantly so, were found in Type 1 diabetes patients in all four CD4+ subsets.

The authors sorted CD4+ naive, central memory, regulatory and stem cell-like memory cells via CD45RO/CCR7/CD25/CD127/CD95/CD27. The CDR3 has 14 amino acids. Deletions cut 6 bases from V and 0 bases from J, with 9 bases between. Germline loops: CDR1 MNHEY, CDR2 SVGAGI. Sequenced material consisted of expressed TCRB transcripts (all of the isolated RNA was reverse transcribed). Measured with immunoSEQ multiplex PCR; TCRdb has only the in-frame clones, and not every one. The sample has 130,000 to 150,000 clones, about 7% seen once. This chain uses TRBV6-5 with TRBJ2-1, with a possible D match to TRBD2 (5 bases). The sequencing sample was made of central memory CD4+ T cells from blood. This receptor was taken from a woman in her thirties in good health. For the CDR3, the DNA is TGTGCCAGCAGCGGCCTAGCCTCCTACAATGAGCAGTTCTTC. This encodes CASSGLASYNEQFF.